This is a list of T cell receptor beta chains from one sample in a study of PD-1 blockade in mismatch repair-deficient tumors. Data came from immunoSEQ multiplex PCR; TCRdb stores just in-frame clones and leaves some out. The repertoire holds roughly 84,000 clones, with 81% as singletons. Sequencing used peripheral blood, obtained 12 weeks after starting pembrolizumab. The origin of the receptors is an adult with mismatch repair-deficient cancer. The CDR3 runs from the conserved cysteine through the conserved F or W.

TRBV10-3	14	CAISEPDRAPEAFF
TRBV6-1	16	CASSEFYAGTAYGYTF
TRBV6-5	12	CASSHRAYEQYF
TRBV27	14	CASSPQEGWQPQHF
TRBV19	14	CASSPNREDFGYTF
TRBV7-9	14	CASSLEGARTEAFF
TRBV5-1	14	CASSFRDGASEQFF
TRBV6-1	12	CASRQGAAEQFF
TRBV6-6	15	CASTTGRGQGNTIYF
TRBV13	12	CASSLAQEGYTF
TRBV11-3	16	CASSLKAGVGTDTQYF
TRBV5-1	16	CASSAGTSYVQETQYF
TRBV5-4	14	CASSLSGARNEQFF
TRBV27	13	CASSPSVSYEQYF
TRBV29-1	14	CSVLTSGSSTEQFF
TRBV11-1	15	CASSTRLAGVDEQFF
TRBV11-2	16	CASSLASGTGRYEQYF
TRBV11-1	13	CASSFLGGSEAFF
TRBV5-4	11	CASSFNYEQYF
TRBV6-1	13	CASRASGTDTQYF
TRBV5-6	15	CASSSYREGTDTQYF
TRBV15	17	CATSRDRAGGPVDTQYF
TRBV30	15	CAWRHTGTSGYEQYF